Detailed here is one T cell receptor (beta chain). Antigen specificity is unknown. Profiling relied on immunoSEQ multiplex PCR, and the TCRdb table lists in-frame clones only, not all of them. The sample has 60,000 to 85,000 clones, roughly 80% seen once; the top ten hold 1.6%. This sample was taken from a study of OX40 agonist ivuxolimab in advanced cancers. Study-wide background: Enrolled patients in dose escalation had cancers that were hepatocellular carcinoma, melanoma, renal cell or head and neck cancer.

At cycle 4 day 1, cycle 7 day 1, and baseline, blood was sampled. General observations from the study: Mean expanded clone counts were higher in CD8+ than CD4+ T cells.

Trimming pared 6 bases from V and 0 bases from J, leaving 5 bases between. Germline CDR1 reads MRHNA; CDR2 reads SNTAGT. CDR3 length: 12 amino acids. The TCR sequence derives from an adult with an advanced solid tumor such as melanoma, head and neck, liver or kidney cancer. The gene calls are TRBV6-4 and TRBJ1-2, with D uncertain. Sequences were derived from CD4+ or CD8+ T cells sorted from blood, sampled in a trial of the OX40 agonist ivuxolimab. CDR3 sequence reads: CASRGPNYGYTF. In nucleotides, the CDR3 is TGTGCCAGCAGGGGCCCTAACTATGGCTACACCTTC.